The 23 T cell receptor beta chains below were found in one sample sequenced in a study of control samples from healthy donors and cancer patients. Method: immunoSEQ multiplex PCR; TCRdb's copy keeps in-frame clones and lacks some. Of approximately 160,000 clones in the sample, 91% were seen once. The source material was blood. The receptors were gathered from a woman aged 40 to 50 in good health.

The CDR3 nucleotides are TGTGCCAGCAGCTTACCCGGACAGGGCGCCTATAATTCACCCCTCCACTTT. Its protein is CASSLPGQGAYNSPLHF. The chain employs TRBV7-9 and TRBJ1-6; 8 bases map to TRBD1. The germline gives CDR1 SEHNR, CDR2 FQNEAQ (reference sequence). V was pared by 2 bases and J by 2 bases, with 5 bases of the junction left unmatched. The CDR3 consists of 17 residues.

The DNA of the CDR3 is TGCGCCAGCAGCCAAGTGCGGTTGCTAGCGGGGGATAACAATGAGCAGTTCTTC. It translates to CASSQVRLLAGDNNEQFF. J is TRBJ2-1 and V is TRBV4-1; 10 bases are a match to TRBD2. This CDR3 has 18 residues. Trimming took 1 base from V and 5 from J; bases not matched to a gene: 11. Per germline, CDR1 MGHRA and CDR2 YSYEKL.

The J gene is TRBJ2-7, the V gene TRBV7-2; a possible D gene is TRBD2 (6 bases). Germline CDR1 reads SGHTA; CDR2 reads FQGNSA. With 6 bases removed from V and 1 base from J, the gap between germline ends came to 25 bases. The CDR3 has 18 amino acids. DNA for the CDR3: TGTGCCAGCAGTCCCTCACTCTTAGGGACTGTACTTTCCTACGAGCAGTACTTC. Translating gives CASSPSLLGTVLSYEQYF.

The chain carries TRBV5-1 and TRBJ1-3, with D unresolved. V was trimmed by 0 bases and J by 3 bases, leaving 7 bases between them. Germline CDR1 and CDR2: SGHRS and YFSETQ. The CDR3 sequence is 14 residues long. The CDR3 region is CASSLGGFGNTIYF. DNA of the CDR3: TGCGCCAGCAGCTTGGGCGGTTTTGGAAACACCATATATTTT.

V and J are TRBV23-1 and TRBJ1-5, with TRBD1 matching over 8 bases. TRBV23-1 belongs to the ORF category, with a function that is uncertain. The CDR3 contains 13 residues. Unmatched junction bases numbered 2, after V lost 8 bases and J lost 2 bases. This chain's CDR3 is CASAGGRNQPQHF. The CDR3 DNA is TGCGCCAGCGCAGGGGGCCGCAATCAGCCCCAGCATTTT.

The genes are TRBV7-8 and TRBJ2-7; a possible D gene is TRBD2 (8 bases). Germline-derived CDR1 and CDR2 are SGHVS and FQNEAQ. The CDR3 runs to 13 residues. The V end was cut by 8 bases, the J end by 9 bases, with 20 bases between. The CDR3, as DNA: TGTGCCAGCTTCTCCCGGGAGGGGGCTGGGCAGTACTTC. It translates to CASFSREGAGQYF.

V usage is TRBV2 and J usage is TRBJ1-6; D remains ambiguous. This CDR3 comprises 13 residues. The V end was cut by 7 bases, the J end by 10 bases, with 14 bases between. Germline V gives CDR1 SNHLY, CDR2 FYNNEI. CDR3 loop: CASTFQVGSPLHF. The CDR3 DNA reads as TGTGCCAGCACATTCCAGGTTGGGTCACCCCTCCACTTT.

The chain links TRBV4-1 to TRBJ1-2; D may be TRBD1 (5 bases). The CDR3 runs to 14 residues. Trimming pared 1 base from V and 4 bases from J, leaving 10 bases between. CDR1 and CDR2 (germline): MGHRA, YSYEKL. CDR3 sequence (DNA): TGCGCCAGCAGCCAAGCGGGGCAGAGCTATGGCTACACCTTC. It specifies CASSQAGQSYGYTF.

This clone came up a few times. The chain employs TRBV5-5 and TRBJ2-7, with a weak D call TRBD1 (5 bases). The ends were cut back, 2 bases at V and 6 bases at J, with 9 bases in the middle. Germline loops: CDR1 SGHKS, CDR2 YYEKEE (reference sequence). The CDR3 sequence is 12 residues long. The CDR3 spells CASSFAGREQYF. Here the CDR3 DNA reads TGTGCCAGCAGCTTCGCAGGGCGCGAGCAGTACTTC. The full variable domain, its missing parts supplied by reference TRBV5-5 and TRBJ2-7, is DAGVTQSPTHLIKTRGQQVTLRCSPISGHKSVSWYQQVLGQGPQFIFQYYEKEERGRGNFPDRFSARQFPNYSSELNVNALLLGDSALYLCASSFAGREQYFGPGTRLTVT.

The chain recombines TRBV5-1 with TRBJ2-1; D remains ambiguous. V was clipped by 1 base and J by 9 bases, with 11 bases between them. The germline V gene encodes CDR1 SGHRS and CDR2 YFSETQ. The CDR3 totals 13 residues. CDR3: CASSLMSDAEQFF. For the CDR3, the DNA is TGCGCCAGCAGCTTGATGTCGGACGCTGAGCAGTTCTTC.

This chain uses TRBV5-1 with TRBJ2-1; the match to TRBD2 covers 12 bases. This CDR3 contains 16 residues. V dropped 6 bases and J dropped 8; count of bases not matched to a gene: 12. CDR1 SGHRS and CDR2 YFSETQ come from the germline V gene. The CDR3: CASNFLSSGGADEQFF. CDR3 coding DNA: TGCGCCAGCAACTTCCTGTCTAGCGGGGGGGCTGATGAGCAGTTCTTC.

This clone appeared a single time. V is TRBV2 and J is TRBJ1-5; D ambiguous. This CDR3 contains 15 residues. Germline V gives CDR1 SNHLY, CDR2 FYNNEI. V was cut by 5 bases and J by 0 bases, with 11 bases left in between. CDR3 sequence: CASSPQEFSNQPQHF. The CDR3 bases are TGTGCCAGCAGTCCCCAGGAGTTTAGCAATCAGCCCCAGCATTTT. The variable domain in full, with the rest retrieved from reference TRBV2 and TRBJ1-5, is EPEVTQTPSHQVTQMGQEVILRCVPISNHLYFYWYRQILGQKVEFLVSFYNNEISEKSEIFDDQFSVERPDGSNFTLKIRSTKLEDSAMYFCASSPQEFSNQPQHFGDGTRLSIL.

This clone was counted a single time. The V gene is TRBV5-1, the J gene TRBJ1-1; perhaps TRBD1 as D (6 bases). CDR1 is SGHRS and CDR2 is YFSETQ in the germline V gene. V was shortened by 4 bases and J by 0 bases, with 10 bases between the two germline ends. CDR3 length equals 14 residues. In DNA form, the CDR3 reads TGCGCCAGCAGCCGCAGGGGTTTGAACACTGAAGCTTTCTTT. It encodes CASSRRGLNTEAFF.

This chain connects TRBV5-1 to TRBJ1-3; D is unresolved. Germline CDR1 and CDR2: SGHRS and YFSETQ. This CDR3 is 15 amino acids long. V was trimmed by 0 bases and J by 0 bases, leaving 7 bases between them. The DNA of the CDR3 is TGCGCCAGCAGCTTGGTGGGAGTCTCTGGAAACACCATATATTTT. Translated, it gives CASSLVGVSGNTIYF.

The chain is built from TRBV5-1 and TRBJ1-2; D unclear. V lost 2 bases and J lost 3, with 11 bases in between. The CDR3 is 14 amino acids. The germline V gene has CDR1 SGHRS and CDR2 YFSETQ. The CDR3 DNA reads as TGCGCCAGCAGCTTCCGCAATAGGCACTATGGCTACACCTTC. Translation: CASSFRNRHYGYTF.

The chain is built from TRBV3-1 (or the pseudogene TRBV3-2) and TRBJ1-3; the match to TRBD1 covers 7 bases. V lost 3 bases, J lost 10 bases, and 3 bases stayed unmatched. The CDR3 sequence is 12 residues long. CDR1 and CDR2 from the germline V gene are LGHDT and YNNKEL (reference sequence). The chain's CDR3 is CASSQDRSTIYF. The CDR3, as DNA: TGTGCCAGCAGCCAGGACAGGTCAACCATATATTTT.

This clone was seen only once. The V call is TRBV7-6, the J call TRBJ2-5; TRBD2 agrees at 11 bases. This CDR3 has 14 residues. The J segment lost 2 bases and the V segment lost 5 bases, leaving 1 base of the junction unmatched. CDR1 is SGHVS, CDR2 FNYEAQ, per germline. CDR3 bases: TGTGCCAGCAGCGGACTAGCGGGTCAAGAGACCCAGTACTTC. Amino acid sequence: CASSGLAGQETQYF.

The J gene is TRBJ1-4, the V gene TRBV6-5; no definite D call. This CDR3 region has 10 residues. CDR1 is MNHEY and CDR2 is SVGAGI in the germline V gene. Trimming stripped 9 bases from V and 8 bases from J, with 7 bases between. CDR3 nucleotide sequence: TGTGCCAGTAGAAAGGAAAAACTGTTTTTT. Amino acid sequence: CASRKEKLFF.

The rearrangement uses TRBV6-5 and TRBJ1-1; 10 bases map to TRBD1. This CDR3 contains 14 residues. The trim removed 9 bases at V and 5 bases at J, leaving 9 bases unmatched. Germline CDR1 reads MNHEY; CDR2 reads SVGAGI. The CDR3: CASSEDRGWTEAFF. CDR3 in DNA: TGTGCCAGTTCCGAGGACAGGGGGTGGACTGAAGCTTTCTTT.

The table lists this clone with a few counts. The chain employs TRBV5-6 and TRBJ1-5, with D perhaps TRBD1 (5 bases). The CDR3 extends over 15 amino acids. Germline V lookup: CDR1 SGHDT, CDR2 YYEEEE. V gave up 0 bases and J gave up 2 bases, with 9 bases separating them. Written as DNA, the CDR3 is TGTGCCAGCAGCTTGGGGGGCCCGGGCAATCAGCCCCAGCATTTT. This gives the protein CASSLGGPGNQPQHF. The complete variable domain, with remaining parts taken from reference TRBV5-6 and TRBJ1-5, reads DAGVTQSPTHLIKTRGQQVTLRCSPKSGHDTVSWYQQALGQGPQFIFQYYEEEERQRGNFPDRFSGHQFPNYSSELNVNALLLGDSALYLCASSLGGPGNQPQHFGDGTRLSIL.

CDR3 sequence (DNA): TGTGCCAGCAGCCAAGACGTGTCGGTTGGAAACACCATATATTTT. It specifies CASSQDVSVGNTIYF. The chain uses TRBV4-2 and TRBJ1-3; D gene ambiguous. Trimming removed 0 bases at V and 3 bases at J, with 9 bases between. The germline V gene has CDR1 LGHNA and CDR2 YNFKEQ. There are 15 residues in the CDR3.

DNA of the CDR3: TGTGCCAGTCCCCAAAACGACACCACTGAAGCTTTCTTT. Translated: CASPQNDTTEAFF. V usage is TRBV19 and J usage is TRBJ1-1, with D unresolved. The V and J ends lost 8 bases and 4 bases respectively, with 14 bases between them. The CDR3 has 13 residues. Germline CDR1 LNHDA, CDR2 SQIVND (reference sequence).

The rearrangement links TRBV10-3 to TRBJ1-1; D is ambiguous. The CDR3 sequence is 16 residues long. Germline V lookup: CDR1 ENHRY, CDR2 SYGVKD. V was cut by 3 bases and J by 0 bases, with 14 bases left in between. In DNA form, the CDR3 reads TGTGCCATCAGTGAACCGGGTGAAGGGCTGAACACTGAAGCTTTCTTT. Its protein is CAISEPGEGLNTEAFF.